The next 17 T cell receptor beta chains were all read from a single sample in a study of yellow fever vaccine responses in identical twins. TCRdb re-derived calls from the RT-PCR reads in MiXCR, one entry per CDR3 protein. The sample holds about 11,000 distinct CDR3 sequences, 65% to 80% seen once. The specimen comprised T cells from blood (PBMCs), unsorted or a sorted subset (not recorded which), sampled before or after yellow fever vaccination (not recorded which). Source of these receptors: a young woman who received the yellow fever vaccine.

This rearrangement joins TRBV4-1 to TRBJ2-3; unclear D gene. The CDR3 sequence is 16 residues long. The germline V and J ends were trimmed by 7 bases and 0 bases, with 17 bases remaining between them. Germline V lookup: CDR1 MGHRA, CDR2 YSYEKL. CDR3 sequence reads: CASTPRPHPSTDTQYF. The CDR3 coding sequence is TGCGCCAGCACCCCCCGACCGCACCCTAGCACAGATACGCAGTATTTT.

The J gene is TRBJ1-2, the V gene TRBV3-1; no clear D gene. V lost 4 bases to trimming and J lost 2 bases, with 8 bases between them. Per the germline V gene, CDR1 is LGHDT and CDR2 is YNNKEL (reference sequence). This CDR3 has 13 amino acids. The CDR3 DNA follows: TGTGCCAGCAGCCCCGACGGGAACTATGGCTACACCTTC. This gives the protein CASSPDGNYGYTF.

The V gene is TRBV12-3 or TRBV12-4, the J gene TRBJ1-1; D is uncertain. The CDR3 runs 11 residues. V was shortened by 6 bases and J by 6 bases, with 8 bases between the two germline ends. This CDR3 reads CASSSGPEAFF. The CDR3 coding sequence is TGTGCCAGCAGCTCCGGGCCTGAAGCTTTCTTT.

The chain combines TRBV2 with TRBJ1-2; D is uncertain. The germline V gene encodes CDR1 SNHLY and CDR2 FYNNEI. The V end lost 7 bases, the J end lost 5 bases, and 11 bases lay between the germline ends. CDR3 size: 12 residues. The CDR3 DNA reads as TGTGCCAGCAAACGGGAGGATTATGGCTACACCTTC. Its translation: CASKREDYGYTF.

The chain employs TRBV2 and TRBJ1-1; unclear D gene. The CDR3 runs to 14 residues. Germline CDR1 reads SNHLY; CDR2 reads FYNNEI. Trimming cost V 9 bases and J 6 bases, with 20 bases left between them. Written as DNA, the CDR3 is TGTGCCAGTCCGGGAACCAGAGAAGGTTCTGAAGCTTTCTTT. Residues: CASPGTREGSEAFF.

The chain recombines TRBV7-9 with TRBJ2-3; TRBD1 is a possible D gene (6 bases). Germline V gene lookup returns CDR1 SEHNR and CDR2 FQNEAQ (reference sequence). There are 14 residues in the CDR3. Trimming shortened V by 4 bases and J by 4 bases, and 12 bases separated the two germline ends. The CDR3 DNA reads as TGTGCCAGCAGCTCTCAGGGGAGCCCAGATACGCAGTATTTT. Protein: CASSSQGSPDTQYF.

The table lists this clonotype with a few counts. The genes are TRBV7-2 and TRBJ1-1, with a tentative D call TRBD1 (6 bases). The CDR3 consists of 15 residues. Germline loops: CDR1 SGHTA, CDR2 FQGNSA. The V end was cut by 0 bases, the J end by 1 base, with 9 bases between. The chain's CDR3 is CASSLAPGANTEAFF. The CDR3 DNA follows: TGTGCCAGCAGCTTAGCCCCAGGGGCGAACACTGAAGCTTTCTTT.

The chain recombines TRBV7-9 with TRBJ2-7, with TRBD1 matching over 7 bases. The V and J ends lost 5 bases and 3 bases, in that order; junction bases with no gene match: 4. This CDR3 is 13 amino acids long. CDR1 is SEHNR and CDR2 is FQNEAQ in the germline V gene (reference sequence). CDR3 protein: CASSPAGGYEQYF. The CDR3 bases are TGTGCCAGCAGCCCAGCAGGGGGCTACGAGCAGTACTTC.

V gene TRBV29-1 combines with J gene TRBJ2-3; D is undetermined. There are 12 residues in the CDR3. The germline CDR1 and CDR2 sequences are SQVTM and ANQGSEA. The V and J ends lost 4 bases and 4 bases respectively, with 9 bases between them. CDR3 loop: CSVGSSADTQYF. For the CDR3, the DNA is TGCAGCGTTGGAAGTTCCGCAGATACGCAGTATTTT.

This rearrangement joins TRBV4-1 to TRBJ2-5, with D possibly matching TRBD2 (5 bases). Germline V lookup: CDR1 MGHRA, CDR2 YSYEKL. The CDR3 sequence is 17 residues long. V lost 3 bases to trimming and J lost 1 base, with 18 bases between them. This CDR3 reads CASSHESTRSAQETQYF. As DNA, the CDR3 is TGCGCCAGCAGCCACGAGAGTACTAGGAGCGCCCAAGAGACCCAGTACTTC.

The J gene is TRBJ2-7, the V gene TRBV20-1, with TRBD2 identical over 9 bases. The CDR3 consists of 13 residues. Germline trimming cut 6 bases from V and 5 bases from J; bases unmatched to any gene: 8. Per germline, CDR1 DFQATT and CDR2 SNEGSKA (reference sequence). The CDR3 region is CSALAGAINEQYF. CDR3 coding DNA: TGCAGTGCATTAGCGGGAGCCATCAACGAGCAGTACTTC.

The chain is built from TRBV29-1 and TRBJ1-1; 9 bases are a match to TRBD1. The CDR3 is made up of 14 amino acids. With V trimmed by 6 bases and J by 4 bases, 9 bases remained unmatched. Germline-derived CDR1 and CDR2 are SQVTM and ANQGSEA. CDR3 amino acids: CSVNYPGQGTEAFF. In nucleotides, the CDR3 is TGCAGCGTGAATTATCCGGGACAGGGCACTGAAGCTTTCTTT.

The V call is TRBV29-1, the J call TRBJ2-7, with D perhaps matching TRBD2 (6 bases). The V end was cut by 3 bases, the J end by 7 bases, with 13 bases between. The CDR3 sequence is 12 residues long. Germline V gene sequence: CDR1 SQVTM, CDR2 ANQGSEA. DNA of the CDR3: TGCAGCGTTGAGGGCCCGGGAGAAGAGCAGTACTTC. It specifies CSVEGPGEEQYF.

This clonotype was seen just once. This chain joins TRBV29-1 and TRBJ1-4; TRBD1 agrees at 7 bases. Trimming cost V 6 bases and J 5 bases; bases outside gene matches: 6. The CDR3 runs 13 residues. Per germline, CDR1 SQVTM and CDR2 ANQGSEA. The CDR3 DNA is TGCAGCGTACGACAGGGTACGAATGAAAAACTGTTTTTT. Translation: CSVRQGTNEKLFF.

The V call is TRBV7-9, the J call TRBJ1-1; no reliable D call. The CDR3 contains 13 residues. The germline V gene encodes CDR1 SEHNR and CDR2 FQNEAQ (reference sequence). Deletions cut 5 bases from V and 3 bases from J, with 10 bases between. The CDR3 spells CASSPVLHTEAFF. The CDR3 region has the DNA TGTGCCAGCAGCCCGGTATTGCACACTGAAGCTTTCTTT.

The chain is built from TRBV7-6 and TRBJ2-1; D ambiguous. Trimming removed 5 bases from V and 2 bases from J, with 7 bases in between. The germline V gene encodes CDR1 SGHVS and CDR2 FNYEAQ. This CDR3 has 13 residues. CDR3 sequence (DNA): TGTGCCAGCAGCGTGGGGACCTACAATGAGCAGTTCTTC. Amino acids: CASSVGTYNEQFF.

The chain carries TRBV10-2 and TRBJ1-5; D remains ambiguous. Germline V CDR1 and CDR2: WSHSY, SAAADI. There are 16 residues in the CDR3. Trimming cost V 3 bases and J 3 bases, with 15 bases left between them. CDR3 nucleotide sequence: TGCGCCAGCAGTGAACTAGACAAGAGGAACAATCAGCCCCAGCATTTT. This translates into CASSELDKRNNQPQHF.